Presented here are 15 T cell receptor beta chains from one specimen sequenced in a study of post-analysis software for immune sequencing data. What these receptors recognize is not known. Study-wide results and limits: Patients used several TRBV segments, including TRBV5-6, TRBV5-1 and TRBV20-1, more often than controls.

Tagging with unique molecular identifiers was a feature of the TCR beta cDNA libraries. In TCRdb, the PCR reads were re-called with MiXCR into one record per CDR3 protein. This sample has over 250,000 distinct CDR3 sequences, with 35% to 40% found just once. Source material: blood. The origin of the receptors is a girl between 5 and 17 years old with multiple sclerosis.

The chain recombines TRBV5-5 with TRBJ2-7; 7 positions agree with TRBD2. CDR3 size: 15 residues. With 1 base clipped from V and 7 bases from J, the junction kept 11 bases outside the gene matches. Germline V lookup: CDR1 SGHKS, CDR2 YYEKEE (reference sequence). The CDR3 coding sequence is TGTGCCAGCAGCTTGAGCGGGGTCTCCTACAATGAGCAGTACTTC. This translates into CASSLSGVSYNEQYF.

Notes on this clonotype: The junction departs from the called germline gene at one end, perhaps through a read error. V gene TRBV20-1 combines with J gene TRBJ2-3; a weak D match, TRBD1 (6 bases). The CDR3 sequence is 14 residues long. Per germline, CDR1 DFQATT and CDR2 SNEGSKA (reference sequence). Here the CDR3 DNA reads TGCAGTGCCCAGTCAGGGGCTCCCGCAGACACGCAGTATTTT. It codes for CSAQSGAPADTQYF.

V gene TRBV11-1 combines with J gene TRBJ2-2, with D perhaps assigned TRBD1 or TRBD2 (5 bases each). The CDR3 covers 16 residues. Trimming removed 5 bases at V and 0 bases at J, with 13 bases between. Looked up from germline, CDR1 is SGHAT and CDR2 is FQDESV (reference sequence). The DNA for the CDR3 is TGTGCCAGCAGCCTTCATGGGGGTTCGAACACCGGGGAGCTGTTTTTT. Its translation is CASSLHGGSNTGELFF.

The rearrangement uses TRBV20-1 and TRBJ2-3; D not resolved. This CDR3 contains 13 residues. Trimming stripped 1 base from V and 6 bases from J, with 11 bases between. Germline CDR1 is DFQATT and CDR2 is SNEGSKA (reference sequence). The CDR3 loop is CSARGPYGDTQYF. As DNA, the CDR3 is TGCAGTGCTAGAGGTCCCTACGGGGATACGCAGTATTTT.

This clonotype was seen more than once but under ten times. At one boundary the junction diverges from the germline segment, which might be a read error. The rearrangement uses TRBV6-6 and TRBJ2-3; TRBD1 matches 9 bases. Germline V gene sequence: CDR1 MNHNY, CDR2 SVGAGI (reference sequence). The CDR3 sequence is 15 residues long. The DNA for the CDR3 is TGTGCCAGCAGTTACTTACAGGGGGCGCGAGATATGCAGTATTTT. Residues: CASSYLQGARDMQYF.

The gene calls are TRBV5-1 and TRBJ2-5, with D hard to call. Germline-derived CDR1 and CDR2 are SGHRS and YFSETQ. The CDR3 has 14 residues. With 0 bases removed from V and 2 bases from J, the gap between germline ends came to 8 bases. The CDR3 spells CASSLVPAQETQYF. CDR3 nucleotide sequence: TGCGCCAGCAGCTTGGTTCCGGCACAAGAGACCCAGTACTTC.

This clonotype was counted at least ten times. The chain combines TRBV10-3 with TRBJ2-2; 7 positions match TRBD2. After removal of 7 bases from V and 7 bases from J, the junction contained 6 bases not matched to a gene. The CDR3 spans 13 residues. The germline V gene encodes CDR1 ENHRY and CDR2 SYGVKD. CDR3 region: CAIKGGQVGELFF. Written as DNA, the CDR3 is TGTGCCATCAAGGGAGGGCAAGTCGGGGAGCTGTTTTTT.

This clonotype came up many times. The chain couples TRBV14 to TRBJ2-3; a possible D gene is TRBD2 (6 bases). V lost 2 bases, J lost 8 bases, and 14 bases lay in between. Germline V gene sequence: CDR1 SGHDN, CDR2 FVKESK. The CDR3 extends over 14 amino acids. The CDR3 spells CASSQYLYGGTQYF. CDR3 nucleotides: TGTGCCAGCAGCCAATACCTATACGGGGGTACGCAGTATTTT.

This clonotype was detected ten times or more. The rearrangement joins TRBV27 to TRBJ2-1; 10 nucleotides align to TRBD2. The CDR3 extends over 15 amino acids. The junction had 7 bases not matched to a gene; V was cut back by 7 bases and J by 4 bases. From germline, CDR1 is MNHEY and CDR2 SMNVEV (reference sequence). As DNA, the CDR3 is TGTGCCAGCACCCCACAACTAGCGGGGTACAATGAGCAGTTCTTC. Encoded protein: CASTPQLAGYNEQFF.

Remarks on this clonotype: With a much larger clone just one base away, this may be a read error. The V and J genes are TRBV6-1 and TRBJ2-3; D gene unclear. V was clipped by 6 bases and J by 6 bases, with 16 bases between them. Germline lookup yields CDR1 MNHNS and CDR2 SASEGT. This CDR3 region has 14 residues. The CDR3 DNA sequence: TGTGCCAGCAGGGAAAAAAGTACACCTGATACGCAGTATTTT. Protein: CASREKSTPDTQYF.

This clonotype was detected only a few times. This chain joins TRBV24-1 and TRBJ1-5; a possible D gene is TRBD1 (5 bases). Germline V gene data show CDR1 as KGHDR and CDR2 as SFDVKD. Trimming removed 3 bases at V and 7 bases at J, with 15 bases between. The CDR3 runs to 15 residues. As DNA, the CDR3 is TGTGCCACCAGTGATCCAAGGGGAGGAGGCCAGCCCCAGCATTTT. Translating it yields CATSDPRGGGQPQHF.

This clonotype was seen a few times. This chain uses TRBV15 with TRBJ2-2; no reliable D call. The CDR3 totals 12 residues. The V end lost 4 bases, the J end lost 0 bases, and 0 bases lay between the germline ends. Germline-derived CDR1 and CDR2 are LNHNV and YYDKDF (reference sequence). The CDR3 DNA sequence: TGTGCCACCAGCACGAACACCGGGGAGCTGTTTTTT. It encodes CATSTNTGELFF. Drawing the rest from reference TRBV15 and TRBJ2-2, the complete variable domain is DAMVIQNPRYQVTQFGKPVTLSCSQTLNHNVMYWYQQKSSQAPKLLFHYYDKDFNNEADTPDNFQSRRPNTSFCFLDIRSPGLGDTAMYLCATSTNTGELFFGEGSRLTVL.

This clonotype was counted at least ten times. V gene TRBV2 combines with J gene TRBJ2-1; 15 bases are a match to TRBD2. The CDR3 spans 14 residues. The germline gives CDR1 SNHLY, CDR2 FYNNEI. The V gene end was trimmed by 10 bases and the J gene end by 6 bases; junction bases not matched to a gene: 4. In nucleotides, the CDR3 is TGTGCCACCCTGGGACTAGCGGGGGGCAATGAGCAGTTCTTC. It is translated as CATLGLAGGNEQFF.

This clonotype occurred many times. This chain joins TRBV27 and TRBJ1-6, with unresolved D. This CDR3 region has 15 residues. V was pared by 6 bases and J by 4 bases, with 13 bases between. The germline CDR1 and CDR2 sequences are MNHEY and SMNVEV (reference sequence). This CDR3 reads CASSPTVTYNSPLHF. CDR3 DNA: TGTGCCAGCAGCCCGACCGTCACTTATAATTCACCCCTCCACTTT.

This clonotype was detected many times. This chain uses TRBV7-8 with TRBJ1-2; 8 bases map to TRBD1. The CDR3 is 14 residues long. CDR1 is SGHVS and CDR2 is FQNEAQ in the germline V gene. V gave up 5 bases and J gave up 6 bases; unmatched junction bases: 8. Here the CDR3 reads CASSRGQGLDGYTF. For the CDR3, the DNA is TGTGCCAGCAGCCGAGGACAGGGACTCGATGGCTACACCTTC. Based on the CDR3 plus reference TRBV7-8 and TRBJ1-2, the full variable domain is GAGVSQSPRYKVAKRGQDVALRCDPISGHVSLFWYQQALGQGPEFLTYFQNEAQLDKSGLPSDRFFAERPEGSVSTLKIQRTQQEDSAVYLCASSRGQGLDGYTFGSGTRLTVV.